This TCR beta chain was sequenced during a study of blood T cell repertoires in COVID-19. Method: immunoSEQ multiplex PCR; TCRdb's copy keeps in-frame clones and lacks some. Of about 330,000 clones in the sample, around 87% were seen once. The sample comprised PBMCs or T cells enriched from blood (not recorded which). The receptor comes from a woman aged 30 to 39 who had recovered from COVID-19.

The CDR3 protein is CASRSVLVRGHQPQHF. CDR3 DNA: TGTGCCAGTAGGTCTGTTCTGGTGAGAGGGCATCAGCCCCAGCATTTT. The genes are TRBV19 and TRBJ1-5; D not certain. Germline CDR1 is LNHDA and CDR2 is SQIVND (reference sequence). This CDR3 region has 16 residues. Trimming took off 6 bases at V and 5 bases at J, with 20 bases between the two ends.